This TCR beta chain stems from a study of blood T cell repertoires in COVID-19. Study summary: Samples representing acute and convalescent COVID-19 were sourced from the United States, Italy and Spain. The cDNA or gDNA used as material had been derived from T cells, B-cell-depleted T cells, or PBMCs.

This clone was counted only a few times. Germline CDR1 and CDR2: SGHVS and FQNEAQ. V was pared by 0 bases and J by 6 bases, with 3 bases between. The CDR3 has 12 residues. How the authors handled the data: Scientists estimated how many nucleated cells there were by amplifying reference gene primers. Method: immunoSEQ multiplex PCR; TCRdb's copy keeps in-frame clones and lacks some. The V and J calls and clone size are taken from that table; D and trimming were inferred from the DNA. The sample lists around 220,000 clones, around 80% occurring once. This TCR was recovered from a human donor in a cohort sampled during active COVID-19. The V gene is TRBV7-8, the J gene TRBJ1-5; no clear D. The sequenced sample consisted of peripheral blood. This CDR3 reads CASSLAAQPQHF. CDR3 nucleotides: TGTGCCAGCAGCTTAGCGGCTCAGCCCCAGCATTTT.